This entry describes one TCR beta chain. Its binding antigen is unknown. Base qualities were left out, and no much larger clone turns up one base away. This record comes from a study of cytomegalovirus exposure and HLA in healthy donors (TCRdb year 2017). Regarding the research as a whole: According to a later analysis, the roughly 120 validation repertoires were produced on the same platform as the roughly 720 repertoires of the first cohort. High-throughput TCR immunosequencing, statistical association of individual TCRs with disease status, and machine learning were combined to predict cytomegalovirus infection status. The aim of the study was to test whether cataloging public T cell receptors could identify signatures of past pathogen exposure. A separate validation cohort of about 110 different subjects was used in addition to the roughly 640-subject first cohort.

Overall study outcomes, separate from this receptor: Of the cluster scores, around 95% were above 0 in a later analysis, which found that TCRs clustered in the first cohort also tended to co-occur in the 95 to 150 validation repertoires. A few of the identified cytomegalovirus-associated TCR beta chains were confirmed in vitro to be specific for cytomegalovirus antigens. A total of 150 to 200 TCR beta chains were listed by the study as associated with cytomegalovirus. All 130 or so repertoires were used to score co-occurrence in the validation cohort in a later analysis, because that analysis had no HLA typing for the cohort. The classifier was reported to diagnose cytomegalovirus status with high specificity and sensitivity in both the original cohort and the validation cohort. The authors suggested that the approach could potentially be extended to other disease states and immunological phenotypes. Most TCR sequences were observed very rarely across donors, whereas some public TCRs were present in many individuals.

The donors were included in the validation cohort of over a hundred subjects, a group kept apart from the roughly 700-subject first cohort. The library was produced with the immunoSEQ multiplex PCR assay. The study's own analysis went as follows. To diagnose cytomegalovirus status from the catalog of TCR beta chain sequences, a statistical classification framework was built. Entries here come from immuneACCESS through TCRdb and include only in-frame sequences with V and J called. Some clones fail to appear in such tables; in the studies checked, an unresolved V gene covers under half of the shortfall, and the cause of the remainder is unknown. V, J and clone size were drawn from that table, and D and trimming were deduced from the DNA. The sample includes 80,000 to 100,000 clones, with under 95% observed a single time. In total, the top ten clones hold over 2% of the sample. Sequencing was carried out using PBMCs. The sequence was collected from a young man in good health and CMV-seronegative.

CDR3 reads: CASSPRQGSQPQHF. The DNA sequence is as follows: TGTGCCAGCAGTCCCCGACAGGGTAGTCAGCCCCAGCATTTT. The sequence is built from TRBV27 and TRBJ1-5, and 7 bases in between align with TRBD1. V is trimmed back by 5 bases and J by 6 bases, and the junction contains 7 bases that no gene match accounts for. From the germline V gene (reference sequence), CDR1 is MNHEY and CDR2 is SMNVEV. The CDR3 starts with the cysteine, ends with the phenylalanine, and has 14 residues. Just CDR3 DNA is preserved here, 42 bases in frame from base 1.